This T cell receptor beta chain was retrieved from a study of T cells in Graves' hyperthyroidism and ophthalmopathy. Study-wide results and limits: Researchers found most expanded thyroid clonotypes above 0.001 in blood as well.

The V gene end was trimmed by 5 bases and the J gene end by 7 bases; junction bases not matched to a gene: 7. This CDR3 is 15 amino acids long. Germline V gene data show CDR1 as MGHDK and CDR2 as SYGVNS. As for this clonotype: What it binds is not known.

RNA transcripts were the template for amplifying TCR beta CDR3 regions. A set of HTBI primers served as the primers for a first-round RT-PCR of the TCR CDR3. TCRdb recomputed calls from the multiplex PCR reads with MiXCR, one row per CDR3 protein. The sample holds a few hundred thousand distinct CDR3 sequences, 40% to 55% seen once. The clonotype comes from an adult woman with Graves' disease, either hyperthyroidism or ophthalmopathy (not recorded which). The source material was peripheral blood or thyroid tissue (not recorded which). The J gene is TRBJ1-6, the V gene TRBV25-1, with 8 bases matching TRBD1. The CDR3 region is CASSYTGGTNSPLHF. The DNA of the CDR3 is TGTGCCAGCAGTTATACAGGGGGGACAAATTCACCCCTCCACTTT.